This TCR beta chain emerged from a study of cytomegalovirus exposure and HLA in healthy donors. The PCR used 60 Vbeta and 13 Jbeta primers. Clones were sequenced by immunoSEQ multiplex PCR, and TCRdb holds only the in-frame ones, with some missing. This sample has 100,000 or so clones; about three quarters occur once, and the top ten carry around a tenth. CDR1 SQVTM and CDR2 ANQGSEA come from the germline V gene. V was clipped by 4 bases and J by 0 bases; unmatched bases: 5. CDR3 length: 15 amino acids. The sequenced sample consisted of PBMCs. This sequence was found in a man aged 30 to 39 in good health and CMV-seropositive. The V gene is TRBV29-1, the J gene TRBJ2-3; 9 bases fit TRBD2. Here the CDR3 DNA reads TGCAGCGTTGGGCTAGCGGGGACTAGCACAGATACGCAGTATTTT. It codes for CSVGLAGTSTDTQYF.